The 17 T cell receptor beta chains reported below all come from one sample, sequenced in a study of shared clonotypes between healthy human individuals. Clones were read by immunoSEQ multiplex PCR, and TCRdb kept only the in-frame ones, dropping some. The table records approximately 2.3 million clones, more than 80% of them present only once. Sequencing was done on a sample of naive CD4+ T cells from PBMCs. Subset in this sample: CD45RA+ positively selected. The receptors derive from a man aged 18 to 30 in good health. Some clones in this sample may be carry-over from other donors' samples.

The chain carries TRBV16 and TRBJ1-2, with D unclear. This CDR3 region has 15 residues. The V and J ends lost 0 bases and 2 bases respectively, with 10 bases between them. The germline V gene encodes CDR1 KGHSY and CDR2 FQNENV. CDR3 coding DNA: TGTGCCAGCAGCCAATCGTGGGGTAGGAACTATGGCTACACCTTC. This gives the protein CASSQSWGRNYGYTF.

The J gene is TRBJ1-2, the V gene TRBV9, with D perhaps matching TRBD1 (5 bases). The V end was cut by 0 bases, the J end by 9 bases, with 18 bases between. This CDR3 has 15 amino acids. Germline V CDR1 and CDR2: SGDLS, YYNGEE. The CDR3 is CASSVALRPWGSYTF. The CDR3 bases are TGTGCCAGCAGCGTAGCTCTCCGACCGTGGGGGAGCTACACCTTC.

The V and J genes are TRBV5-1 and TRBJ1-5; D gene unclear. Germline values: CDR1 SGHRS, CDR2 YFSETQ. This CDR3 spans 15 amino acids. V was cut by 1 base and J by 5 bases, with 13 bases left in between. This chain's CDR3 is CASSLTPGPDQPQHF. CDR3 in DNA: TGCGCCAGCAGCTTGACACCGGGCCCTGATCAGCCCCAGCATTTT.

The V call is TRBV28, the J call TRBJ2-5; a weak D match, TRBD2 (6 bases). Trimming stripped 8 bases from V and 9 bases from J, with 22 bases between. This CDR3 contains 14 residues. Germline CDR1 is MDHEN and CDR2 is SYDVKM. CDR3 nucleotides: TGTGCCAGCGGGGACGGGGCTCTTAAGCGGGCCCAGTACTTC. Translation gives CASGDGALKRAQYF.

The CDR3 reads CASTISGGAYEQYF. As DNA, the CDR3 is TGTGCCAGCACTATATCAGGGGGAGCCTACGAGCAGTACTTC. The rearrangement uses TRBV2 and TRBJ2-7; 7 bases line up with TRBD1. This CDR3 comprises 14 residues. Germline CDR1 and CDR2: SNHLY and FYNNEI. V lost 7 bases to trimming and J lost 2 bases; unmatched junction nucleotides: 8. The full variable domain, its missing parts supplied by reference TRBV2 and TRBJ2-7, is EPEVTQTPSHQVTQMGQEVILRCVPISNHLYFYWYRQILGQKVEFLVSFYNNEISEKSEIFDDQFSVERPDGSNFTLKIRSTKLEDSAMYFCASTISGGAYEQYFGPGTRLTVT.

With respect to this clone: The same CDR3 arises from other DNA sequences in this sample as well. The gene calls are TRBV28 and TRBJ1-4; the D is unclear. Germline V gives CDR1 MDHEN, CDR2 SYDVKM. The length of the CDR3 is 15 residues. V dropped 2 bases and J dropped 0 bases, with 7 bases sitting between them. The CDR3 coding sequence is TGTGCCAGCAGTTTAGCGGGTGCAACTAATGAAAAACTGTTTTTT. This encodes CASSLAGATNEKLFF.

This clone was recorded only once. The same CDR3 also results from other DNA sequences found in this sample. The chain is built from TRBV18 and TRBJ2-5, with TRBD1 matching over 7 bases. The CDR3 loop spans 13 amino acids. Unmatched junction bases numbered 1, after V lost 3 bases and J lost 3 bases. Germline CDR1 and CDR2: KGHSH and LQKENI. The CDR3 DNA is TGTGCCAGCTCACCCGGGACAGAAGAGACCCAGTACTTC. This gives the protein CASSPGTEETQYF.

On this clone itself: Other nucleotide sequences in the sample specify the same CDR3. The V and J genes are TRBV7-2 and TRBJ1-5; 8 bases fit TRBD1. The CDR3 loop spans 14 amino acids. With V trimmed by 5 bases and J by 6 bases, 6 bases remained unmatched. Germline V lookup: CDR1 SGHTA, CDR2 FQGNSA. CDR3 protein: CASSPQGGGQPQHF. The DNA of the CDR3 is TGTGCCAGCAGCCCACAGGGGGGGGGTCAGCCCCAGCATTTT.

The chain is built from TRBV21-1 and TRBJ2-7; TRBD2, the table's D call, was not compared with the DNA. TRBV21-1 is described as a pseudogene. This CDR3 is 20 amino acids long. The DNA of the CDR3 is TGTGCCAGCAGCAAGTCACCTCCGGGACTAGCGGGAGAAAGCTCCTACGAGCAGTACTTC. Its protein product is CASSKSPPGLAGESSYEQYF.

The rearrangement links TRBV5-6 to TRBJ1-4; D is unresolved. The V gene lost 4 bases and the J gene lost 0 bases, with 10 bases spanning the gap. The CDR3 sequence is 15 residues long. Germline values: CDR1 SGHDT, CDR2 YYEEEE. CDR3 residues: CASSPTDATNEKLFF. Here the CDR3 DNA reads TGTGCCAGCAGCCCGACGGATGCAACTAATGAAAAACTGTTTTTT.

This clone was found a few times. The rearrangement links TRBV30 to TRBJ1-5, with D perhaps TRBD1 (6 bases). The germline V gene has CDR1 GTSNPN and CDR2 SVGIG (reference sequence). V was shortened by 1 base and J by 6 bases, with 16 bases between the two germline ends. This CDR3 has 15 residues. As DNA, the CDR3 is TGTGCCTGGAGTGCCCCCGGGGGGGCGGCTCAGCCCCAGCATTTT. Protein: CAWSAPGGAAQPQHF.

The CDR3 bases are TGTGCCAGCAGCGTTGACGATACTATTGACTATGGCTACACCTTC. Protein sequence: CASSVDDTIDYGYTF. The chain carries TRBV11-2 and TRBJ1-2, with no clear D. The CDR3 spans 15 residues. V was shortened by 5 bases and J by 3 bases, with 16 bases between the two germline ends. Germline values: CDR1 SGHAT, CDR2 FQNNGV.

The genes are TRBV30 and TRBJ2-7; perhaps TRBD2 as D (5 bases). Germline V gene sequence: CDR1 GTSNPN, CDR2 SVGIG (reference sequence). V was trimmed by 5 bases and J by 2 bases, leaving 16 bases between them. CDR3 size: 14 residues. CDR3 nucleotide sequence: TGTGCCTGGGGTCTAGGAGGCGCAACCTACGAGCAGTACTTC. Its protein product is CAWGLGGATYEQYF.

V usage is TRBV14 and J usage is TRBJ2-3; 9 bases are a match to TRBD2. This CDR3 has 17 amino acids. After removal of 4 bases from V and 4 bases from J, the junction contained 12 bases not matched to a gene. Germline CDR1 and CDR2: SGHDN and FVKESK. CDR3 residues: CASSPYHSGREADTQYF. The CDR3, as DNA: TGTGCCAGCAGCCCCTACCATAGCGGGAGAGAGGCAGATACGCAGTATTTT.

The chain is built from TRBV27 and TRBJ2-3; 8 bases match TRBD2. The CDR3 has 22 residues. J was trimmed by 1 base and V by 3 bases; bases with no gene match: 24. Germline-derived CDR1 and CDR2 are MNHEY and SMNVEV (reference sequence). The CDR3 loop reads CASSFPGLGAPGVIARTDTQYF. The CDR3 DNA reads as TGTGCCAGCAGTTTCCCGGGACTAGGCGCGCCCGGGGTTATAGCGCGCACAGATACGCAGTATTTT.

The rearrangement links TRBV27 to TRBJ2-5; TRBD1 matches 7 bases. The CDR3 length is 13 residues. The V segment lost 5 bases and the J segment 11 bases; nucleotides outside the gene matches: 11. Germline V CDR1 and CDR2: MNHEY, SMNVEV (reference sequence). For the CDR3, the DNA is TGTGCCAGCAGTCTGACAGGGCTAGGGGAGCAGTACTTC. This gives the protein CASSLTGLGEQYF.

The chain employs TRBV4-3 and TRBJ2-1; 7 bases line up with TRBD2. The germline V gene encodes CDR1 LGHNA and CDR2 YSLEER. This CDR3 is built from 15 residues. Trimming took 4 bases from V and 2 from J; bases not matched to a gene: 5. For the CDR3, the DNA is TGCGCCAGCAGCCTAGCGGGCGTTACCTACAATGAGCAGTTCTTC. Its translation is CASSLAGVTYNEQFF.